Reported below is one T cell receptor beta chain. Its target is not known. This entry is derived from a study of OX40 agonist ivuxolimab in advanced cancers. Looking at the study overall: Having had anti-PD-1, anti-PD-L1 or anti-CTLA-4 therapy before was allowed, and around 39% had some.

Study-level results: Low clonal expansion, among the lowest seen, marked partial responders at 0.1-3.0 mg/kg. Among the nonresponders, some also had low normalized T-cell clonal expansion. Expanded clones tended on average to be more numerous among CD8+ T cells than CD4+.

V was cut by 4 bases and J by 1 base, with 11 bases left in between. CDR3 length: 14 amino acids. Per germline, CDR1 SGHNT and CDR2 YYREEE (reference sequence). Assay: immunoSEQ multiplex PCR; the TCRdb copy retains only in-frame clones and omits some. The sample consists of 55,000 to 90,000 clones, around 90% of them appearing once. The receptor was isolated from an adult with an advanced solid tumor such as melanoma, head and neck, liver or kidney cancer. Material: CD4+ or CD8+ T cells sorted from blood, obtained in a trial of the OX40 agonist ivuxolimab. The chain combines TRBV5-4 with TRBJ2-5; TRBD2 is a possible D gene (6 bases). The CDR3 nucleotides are TGTGCCAGCAGCACGGACTACCTCCAAGAGACCCAGTACTTC. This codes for CASSTDYLQETQYF.